Listed below are T cell receptor beta chains from one sample, sequenced in a study of radiotherapy plus CTLA-4 blockade in lung cancer. Measured with immunoSEQ multiplex PCR; TCRdb has only the in-frame clones, and not every one. The profile covers about 54,000 clones, with approximately 79% appearing a single time and under 3.5% taken by the ten largest. The sample was peripheral blood, taken from a patient treated with radiotherapy plus ipilimumab. The receptor source for this set is a human donor with non-small cell lung cancer who had a partial response to radiotherapy plus ipilimumab. The CDR3 runs from the conserved cysteine through the conserved F or W. A D gene is named only where the DNA matches it firmly. Not every row has a clone size; where given, it reads once, few, many or a size class.

V gene	clone size	D gene	J gene	CDR3 protein	CDR3 DNA
TRBV7-7	NA	NA	TRBJ2-3	CASSPDFTDTQYF	TGTGCCAGCAGCCCCGACTTCACGGATACGCAGTATTTT
TRBV5-1	NA	NA	TRBJ1-1	CASSLDSNTEAFF	TGCGCCAGCAGCTTAGACTCGAACACTGAAGCTTTCTTT
TRBV7-8	once	NA	TRBJ2-1	CASSPTPTRNEQFF	TGTGCCAGCAGCCCCACCCCCACTAGGAATGAGCAGTTCTTC
TRBV7-8	NA	NA	TRBJ1-1	CASSSRERTEAFF	TGTGCCAGCAGCTCCCGAGAACGGACTGAAGCTTTCTTT
TRBV29-1	NA	TRBD1	TRBJ2-7	CSVSGQTGSYEQYF	TGCAGCGTTTCGGGACAGACGGGCTCCTACGAGCAGTACTTC
TRBV5-4	NA	NA	TRBJ2-5	CASSLGRDAVQETQYF	TGTGCCAGCAGCTTGGGGCGGGATGCGGTACAAGAGACCCAGTACTTC
TRBV2	NA	NA	TRBJ2-3	CASSEPPVTDTQYF	TGTGCCAGCAGTGAACCCCCAGTCACAGATACGCAGTATTTT
TRBV19	NA	TRBD1	TRBJ2-7	CASGQGSSYEQYF	TGTGCCAGTGGACAGGGCAGCTCCTACGAGCAGTACTTC
TRBV11-3	NA	NA	TRBJ1-1	CASSLGSNRAFF	TGTGCCAGCAGCCTCGGGTCGAATCGTGCTTTCTTT
TRBV4-1	NA	NA	TRBJ2-7	CASSQGTGYEQYF	TGCGCCAGCAGCCAAGGGACTGGCTACGAGCAGTACTTC
TRBV11-1	NA	NA	TRBJ2-7	CASSSGGREQYF	TGTGCCAGCAGCTCCGGGGGTCGTGAGCAGTACTTC
TRBV5-6	NA	TRBD2	TRBJ2-5	CASGELAGGQETQYF	TGTGCCAGCGGCGAACTAGCGGGGGGGCAAGAGACCCAGTACTTC
TRBV27	NA	NA	TRBJ1-5	CASSQAGGSWGQPQHF	TGTGCCAGCAGTCAAGCCGGGGGGAGTTGGGGTCAGCCCCAGCATTTT
TRBV19	few	NA	TRBJ1-4	CASSLAGVAEKLFF	TGTGCCAGTAGTCTCGCGGGGGTAGCTGAAAAACTGTTTTTT
TRBV5-1	NA	NA	TRBJ1-4	CASSPGELATNEKLFF	TGCGCCAGCAGCCCCGGAGAACTTGCAACTAATGAAAAACTGTTTTTT
TRBV5-1	once	TRBD1	TRBJ1-3	CASRPDRGSGNTIYF	TGCGCCAGCAGACCCGACAGGGGGTCTGGAAACACCATATATTTT
TRBV7-9	NA	TRBD2	TRBJ2-7	CASSFSGGEYEQYF	TGTGCCAGCAGCTTTAGCGGGGGGGAATACGAGCAGTACTTC
TRBV6-1	NA	NA	TRBJ2-7	CASSEGQASYEQYF	TGTGCCAGCAGTGAAGGGCAGGCCTCCTACGAGCAGTACTTC
TRBV5-1	once	TRBD2	TRBJ2-7	CASSDPGLAGVREQYF	TGCGCCAGCAGCGATCCGGGACTAGCGGGGGTGAGGGAGCAGTACTTC
TRBV6-1	NA	NA	TRBJ2-3	CASSDLRDTQYF	TGTGCCAGCAGTGATTTGAGGGATACGCAGTATTTT
TRBV29-1	NA	TRBD1	TRBJ2-5	CSIKQGDETQYF	TGCAGCATCAAACAGGGGGACGAGACCCAGTACTTC
TRBV18	NA	TRBD1	TRBJ1-1	CASSPGQGMNTEAFF	TGTGCCAGCTCTCCCGGACAGGGGATGAACACTGAAGCTTTCTTT
TRBV5-4	NA	TRBD1	TRBJ2-3	CASSKGQGLDTDTQYF	TGTGCCAGCAGTAAAGGACAGGGCCTCGACACAGATACGCAGTATTTT
TRBV27	NA	TRBD2	TRBJ2-7	CASRPSGESYEQYF	TGTGCCAGCAGACCTAGCGGGGAGTCCTACGAGCAGTACTTC
TRBV2	few	TRBD1	TRBJ2-5	CASSPDRGRQETQYF	TGTGCCAGCAGTCCGGACAGGGGGCGCCAAGAGACCCAGTACTTC
TRBV19	NA	TRBD1	TRBJ2-4	CASSGSGQGAEGAKNIQYF	TGTGCCAGTAGTGGCTCGGGACAGGGGGCGGAGGGGGCCAAAAACATTCAGTACTTC
TRBV6-1	NA	NA	TRBJ1-1	CASSADRSVPTEAFF	TGTGCCAGCAGTGCCGACAGGTCGGTCCCCACTGAAGCTTTCTTT
TRBV9	NA	TRBD2	TRBJ2-3	CASSSSGRGYTDTQYF	TGTGCCAGCAGCTCAAGCGGGCGGGGGTACACAGATACGCAGTATTTT
TRBV11-2	NA	TRBD1	TRBJ1-1	CASKILRTGSGEAFF	TGTGCCAGCAAAATTCTCCGGACAGGGAGTGGTGAAGCTTTCTTT